A selection of T cell receptor beta chains follows, all from one sample in a study of graft-versus-host responses after intestinal transplantation. Produced via immunoSEQ multiplex PCR; TCRdb's table is partial and in-frame only. The table has about 70,000 clones, 85% to 95% seen once. The antigens of these receptors remain unknown. Sequenced material: unstimulated CD8+ T cells sorted from spleen or lymph node cells, taken before intestinal transplant. The receptors stem from a human donor who received an intestinal transplant. Both conserved end residues are part of each CDR3. A D gene is named only where the DNA matches it firmly. A clone size is listed for some rows: how often the clone was seen (once, few, many), or a class if it is expanded.

D: .
V: TRBV5-6
size: .
J: TRBJ2-7
length: 15
CDR3: CASSFVFTHSYEQYF
DNA: TGTGCCAGCAGCTTCGTCTTTACACACTCCTACGAGCAGTACTTC

D: .
V: TRBV2
size: .
J: TRBJ2-1
length: 13
CDR3: CASKLVYGDEQFF
DNA: TGTGCCAGCAAATTGGTATATGGGGATGAGCAGTTCTTC

D: TRBD2
V: TRBV4-1
size: .
J: TRBJ2-3
length: 16
CDR3: CASSRRASGIPDTQYF
DNA: TGCGCCAGCAGCCGTCGGGCTAGCGGGATCCCAGATACGCAGTATTTT

D: .
V: TRBV4-1
size: .
J: TRBJ2-5
length: 12
CDR3: CASSQGRETQYF
DNA: TGCGCCAGCAGCCAGGGGCGGGAGACCCAGTACTTC

D: TRBD2
V: TRBV27
size: .
J: TRBJ2-3
length: 17
CDR3: CASSPPGGRRRADTQYF
DNA: TGTGCCAGCAGTCCCCCAGGCGGGAGGAGGCGGGCGGATACGCAGTATTTT

D: .
V: TRBV6-5
size: .
J: TRBJ1-2
length: 14
CDR3: CASSYSYKPYGYTF
DNA: TGTGCCAGCAGTTACTCGTACAAACCCTATGGCTACACCTTC

D: .
V: TRBV27
size: .
J: TRBJ1-5
length: 14
CDR3: CASSLGGAGQPQHF
DNA: TGTGCCAGCAGTTTAGGCGGGGCAGGCCAGCCCCAGCATTTT

D: .
V: TRBV30
size: .
J: TRBJ2-1
length: 11
CDR3: CAWTSGLEQFF
DNA: TGTGCCTGGACATCAGGGCTAGAGCAGTTCTTC

D: .
V: TRBV7-2
size: .
J: TRBJ2-1
length: 15
CDR3: CASSLGGGSANEQFF
DNA: TGTGCCAGCAGCTTAGGGGGTGGTAGCGCCAATGAGCAGTTCTTC

D: .
V: TRBV4-1
size: .
J: TRBJ1-2
length: 15
CDR3: CASSPGGSPTYGYTF
DNA: TGCGCCAGCAGCCCCGGGGGGTCCCCCACTTATGGCTACACCTTC

D: TRBD1
V: TRBV6-1
size: .
J: TRBJ1-1
length: 15
CDR3: CASSTGYLGNTEAFF
DNA: TGTGCCAGCTCGACAGGGTATTTGGGAAACACTGAAGCTTTCTTT

D: .
V: TRBV29-1
size: .
J: TRBJ1-1
length: 14
CDR3: CSVDKTGMNTEAFF
DNA: TGCAGCGTAGACAAGACAGGTATGAACACTGAAGCTTTCTTT

D: .
V: TRBV9
size: .
J: TRBJ2-2
length: 12
CDR3: CASSLGSGELFF
DNA: TGTGCCAGCTCTCTGGGTAGCGGGGAGCTGTTTTTT

D: TRBD1
V: TRBV4-1
size: .
J: TRBJ1-2
length: 18
CDR3: CASSQEPGQGAVSYGYTF
DNA: TGCGCCAGCAGCCAAGAACCGGGACAGGGGGCGGTGAGCTATGGCTACACCTTC

D: .
V: TRBV6-6
size: .
J: TRBJ2-7
length: 13
CDR3: CASSYSSLYEQYF
DNA: TGTGCCAGCAGTTACTCGTCCTTGTACGAGCAGTACTTC

D: .
V: TRBV27
size: .
J: TRBJ2-1
length: 12
CDR3: CASSPTGREQFF
DNA: TGTGCCAGCAGTCCCACAGGGAGAGAGCAGTTCTTC

D: .
V: TRBV9
size: .
J: TRBJ2-2
length: 15
CDR3: CASGSPRWYTGELFF
DNA: TGTGCCAGTGGAAGCCCTCGGTGGTACACCGGGGAGCTGTTTTTT

D: .
V: TRBV14
size: .
J: TRBJ1-3
length: 13
CDR3: CASSPPGGNTIYF
DNA: TGTGCCAGCAGCCCGCCCGGGGGGAACACCATATATTTT

D: TRBD2
V: TRBV18
size: .
J: TRBJ2-7
length: 14
CDR3: CASSPGGGPYEQYF
DNA: TGTGCCAGCTCCCCCGGCGGGGGGCCCTACGAGCAGTACTTC

D: .
V: TRBV9
size: once
J: TRBJ1-1
length: 16
CDR3: CASSVDRDFMNTEAFF
DNA: TGTGCCAGCAGCGTAGACAGAGACTTCATGAACACTGAAGCTTTCTTT

D: .
V: TRBV7-3
size: .
J: TRBJ1-4
length: 14
CDR3: CASRLGGADEKLFF
DNA: TGTGCCAGCAGACTAGGTGGGGCCGATGAAAAACTGTTTTTT

D: .
V: TRBV2
size: .
J: TRBJ2-7
length: 14
CDR3: CASSRDPSSYEQYF
DNA: TGTGCCAGCAGTAGGGACCCTAGCTCCTACGAGCAGTACTTC

D: .
V: TRBV13
size: .
J: TRBJ1-3
length: 15
CDR3: CASSLARTYGNTIYF
DNA: TGTGCCAGCAGCTTAGCGCGGACCTATGGAAACACCATATATTTT

D: .
V: TRBV10-1
size: .
J: TRBJ2-1
length: 14
CDR3: CASSPSGSYNEQFF
DNA: TGCGCCAGCAGTCCTTCGGGGTCCTACAATGAGCAGTTCTTC

D: .
V: TRBV4-1
size: once
J: TRBJ2-1
length: 16
CDR3: CASSQDSREAYNEQFF
DNA: TGCGCCAGCAGCCAAGACTCGCGGGAAGCCTACAATGAGCAGTTCTTC

D: .
V: TRBV12-5
size: .
J: TRBJ2-7
length: 13
CDR3: CASAGQLSYEQYF
DNA: TGTGCTAGCGCGGGACAGCTTTCCTACGAGCAGTACTTC

D: .
V: TRBV15
size: .
J: TRBJ2-7
length: 14
CDR3: CATSREGAPYEQYF
DNA: TGTGCCACCAGCAGAGAGGGGGCCCCCTACGAGCAGTACTTC

D: TRBD2
V: TRBV9
size: .
J: TRBJ2-6
length: 19
CDR3: CASSVELAGPYSGANVLTF
DNA: TGTGCCAGCAGCGTAGAATTAGCGGGGCCGTACTCTGGGGCCAACGTCCTGACTTTC

D: .
V: TRBV4-1
size: .
J: TRBJ2-7
length: 13
CDR3: CASSQGKGYEQYF
DNA: TGCGCCAGCAGCCAAGGGAAAGGGTACGAGCAGTACTTC

D: .
V: TRBV6-6
size: .
J: TRBJ2-1
length: 15
CDR3: CASSYSIEESNEQFF
DNA: TGTGCCAGCAGTTACTCGATTGAGGAGAGCAATGAGCAGTTCTTC

D: .
V: TRBV28
size: few
J: TRBJ2-3
length: 12
CDR3: CASSENTDTQYF
DNA: TGTGCCAGCAGTGAGAACACAGATACGCAGTATTTT

D: .
V: TRBV5-1
size: .
J: TRBJ2-1
length: 14
CDR3: CASSSGLSYNEQFF
DNA: TGCGCCAGCAGTTCCGGACTCTCCTACAATGAGCAGTTCTTC

D: TRBD1
V: TRBV9
size: .
J: TRBJ2-6
length: 17
CDR3: CASGTGTGESGANVLTF
DNA: TGTGCCAGCGGGACCGGGACAGGGGAATCTGGGGCCAACGTCCTGACTTTC

D: TRBD2
V: TRBV7-2
size: .
J: TRBJ2-2
length: 17
CDR3: CASSPEAGLAGVRELFF
DNA: TGTGCCAGCAGCCCCGAAGCGGGACTAGCGGGCGTCAGGGAGCTGTTTTTT

D: .
V: TRBV6-6
size: .
J: TRBJ1-1
length: 14
CDR3: CASSYSDLNTEAFF
DNA: TGTGCCAGCAGTTACTCAGATTTGAACACTGAAGCTTTCTTT

D: .
V: TRBV2
size: .
J: TRBJ2-1
length: 19
CDR3: CASSTKRGRDSASYNEQFF
DNA: TGTGCCAGCAGTACTAAAAGAGGGCGGGATTCCGCCTCCTACAATGAGCAGTTCTTC

D: .
V: TRBV6-9
size: once
J: TRBJ1-4
length: 15
CDR3: CASSITGRGSEKLFF
DNA: TGTGCCAGCAGCATCACAGGGAGGGGTAGTGAAAAACTGTTTTTT

D: .
V: TRBV16
size: .
J: TRBJ1-1
length: 15
CDR3: CASSPHRVGNTEAFF
DNA: TGTGCCAGCAGCCCCCACAGGGTCGGGAACACTGAAGCTTTCTTT

D: .
V: TRBV14
size: .
J: TRBJ2-5
length: 14
CDR3: CASRPTEAQETQYF
DNA: TGTGCCAGCAGACCGACAGAGGCCCAAGAGACCCAGTACTTC

D: .
V: TRBV18
size: .
J: TRBJ1-1
length: 12
CDR3: CASSYESHEAFF
DNA: TGTGCCAGCTCCTACGAGTCCCACGAAGCTTTCTTT

D: .
V: TRBV9
size: .
J: TRBJ1-1
length: 15
CDR3: CASSSMAGTGTEAFF
DNA: TGTGCCAGCAGCTCTATGGCAGGGACCGGGACTGAAGCTTTCTTT

D: .
V: TRBV10-3
size: .
J: TRBJ2-2
length: 12
CDR3: CAIRKTGGELFF
DNA: TGTGCCATCAGGAAAACAGGGGGGGAGCTGTTTTTT

D: .
V: TRBV19
size: .
J: TRBJ1-1
length: 12
CDR3: CASSMGNTEAFF
DNA: TGTGCCAGTAGTATGGGCAACACTGAAGCTTTCTTT

D: TRBD1
V: TRBV12-5
size: .
J: TRBJ2-4
length: 15
CDR3: CASGPRQGTKNIQYF
DNA: TGTGCTAGTGGGCCTCGACAGGGGACAAAAAACATTCAGTACTTC

D: TRBD1
V: TRBV9
size: .
J: TRBJ1-2
length: 17
CDR3: CASSVGRTGVDSYGYTF
DNA: TGTGCCAGCAGCGTAGGGCGGACAGGGGTTGATTCCTATGGCTACACCTTC

D: TRBD1
V: TRBV9
size: .
J: TRBJ1-4
length: 17
CDR3: CASSVEGQASANEKLLF
DNA: TGTGCCAGCAGCGTAGAAGGACAGGCATCGGCTAATGAAAAACTGCTTTTT

D: .
V: TRBV9
size: .
J: TRBJ2-5
length: 14
CDR3: CASSPGGGRETQYF
DNA: TGTGCCAGCAGCCCAGGTGGGGGACGAGAGACCCAGTACTTC

D: .
V: TRBV5-1
size: .
J: TRBJ1-3
length: 14
CDR3: CASSPVVSGNTIYF
DNA: TGCGCCAGCAGCCCAGTCGTCTCTGGAAACACCATATATTTT

D: TRBD2
V: TRBV29-1
size: .
J: TRBJ2-3
length: 16
CDR3: CSADISGREATDTQYF
DNA: TGCAGCGCAGATATAAGCGGGAGGGAGGCGACAGATACGCAGTATTTT

D: .
V: TRBV11-2
size: .
J: TRBJ2-5
length: 11
CDR3: CASSVEGTQYF
DNA: TGTGCCAGCAGCGTGGAGGGGACCCAGTACTTC

D: .
V: TRBV6-5
size: once
J: TRBJ2-7
length: 16
CDR3: CASSYSMTDQNYEQYF
DNA: TGTGCCAGCAGTTACTCGATGACTGACCAGAACTACGAGCAGTACTTC

D: .
V: TRBV5-1
size: .
J: TRBJ1-1
length: 16
CDR3: CASSLGDYNLNTEAFF
DNA: TGCGCCAGCAGCTTGGGAGATTATAATTTGAACACTGAAGCTTTCTTT

D: .
V: TRBV2
size: .
J: TRBJ2-1
length: 10
CDR3: CASTNREQFF
DNA: TGTGCCAGCACCAACAGGGAGCAGTTCTTC

D: .
V: TRBV19
size: .
J: TRBJ1-1
length: 13
CDR3: CASSIATGSEAFF
DNA: TGTGCCAGTAGTATAGCTACAGGGTCTGAAGCTTTCTTT

D: TRBD2
V: TRBV9
size: .
J: TRBJ2-1
length: 19
CDR3: CASSVRPGTSGSEYNEQFF
DNA: TGTGCCAGCAGCGTCAGACCCGGGACTAGCGGCTCTGAGTACAATGAGCAGTTCTTC